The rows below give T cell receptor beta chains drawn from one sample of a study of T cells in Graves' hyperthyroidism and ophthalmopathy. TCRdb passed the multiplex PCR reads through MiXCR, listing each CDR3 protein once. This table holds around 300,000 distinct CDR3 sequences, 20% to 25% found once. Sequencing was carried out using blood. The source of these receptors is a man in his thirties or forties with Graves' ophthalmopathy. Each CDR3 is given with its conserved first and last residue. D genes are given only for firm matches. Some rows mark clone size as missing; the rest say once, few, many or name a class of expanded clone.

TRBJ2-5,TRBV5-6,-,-,TGTGCCAGCAGCCCGGATCTGACGGAGACCCAGTACTTC,CASSPDLTETQYF
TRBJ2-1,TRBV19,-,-,TGTGCCAGTAGTATAGATGGGGGTAACTCCTACAATGAGCAGTTCTTC,CASSIDGGNSYNEQFF
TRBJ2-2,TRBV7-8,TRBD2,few,TGTGCCAGCAGCTTAAGGGCCGGGACTAGCCTTAACACCGGGGAGCTGTTTTTT,CASSLRAGTSLNTGELFF
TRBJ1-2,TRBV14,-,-,TGTGCCAGCAGCCAAGATAAGGGGGGATACTATGGCTACACCTTC,CASSQDKGGYYGYTF
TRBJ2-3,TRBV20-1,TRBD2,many,TGCAGTGCTAGAGATAAGGGTAGCGGGAGGCAAGATACGCAGTATTTT,CSARDKGSGRQDTQYF
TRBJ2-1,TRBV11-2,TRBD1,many,TGTGCCAGCAGCTTAGGTTTGCAGGGGGCTGGCGATGAGCAGTTCTTC,CASSLGLQGAGDEQFF
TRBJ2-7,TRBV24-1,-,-,TGTGCCACCAGTGATTTAGCCGGGAGTGGGCAGTACTTC,CATSDLAGSGQYF
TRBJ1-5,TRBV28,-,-,TGTGCCAGCAGTCCCGAACAGGGTGGCAATCAGCCCCAGCATTTT,CASSPEQGGNQPQHF
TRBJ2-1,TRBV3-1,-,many,TGTGCCAGCAGCCCCTCCGACAGATGGAATGAGCAGTTCTTC,CASSPSDRWNEQFF
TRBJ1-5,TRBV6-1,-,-,TGTGCCAGCAGTCCAACAGGGAAGAAATATAGCAATCAGCCCCAGCATTTT,CASSPTGKKYSNQPQHF
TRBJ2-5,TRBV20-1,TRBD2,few,TGCAGTGCACAACCGGGACTAGCGGTCCAAGAGACCCAGTACTTC,CSAQPGLAVQETQYF
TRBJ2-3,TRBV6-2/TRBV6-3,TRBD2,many,TGTGCCAGCAGTTACTTGGCGGCTAGCGGGAGTTCGCGGGATACGCAGTATTTT,CASSYLAASGSSRDTQYF
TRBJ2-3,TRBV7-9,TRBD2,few,TGTGCCAGCAGCCCACGGGCTAGCGGGGCTAGCACAGATACGCAGTATTTT,CASSPRASGASTDTQYF
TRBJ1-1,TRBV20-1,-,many,TGCAGTGCTAGGAAGAACACTGAAGCTTTCTTT,CSARKNTEAFF
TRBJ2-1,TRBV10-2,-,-,TGCGCCAGCAGTGAGTGGACAGACTACAATGAGCAGTTCTTC,CASSEWTDYNEQFF
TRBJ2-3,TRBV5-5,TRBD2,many,TGTGCCAGCAGCTGGACCGGGACTAGCGGGAGCGGAAATACGCAGTATTTT,CASSWTGTSGSGNTQYF
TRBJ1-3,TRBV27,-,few,TGTGCCAGCAGGGGGACTTCCACGCGAAACACCATATATTTT,CASRGTSTRNTIYF
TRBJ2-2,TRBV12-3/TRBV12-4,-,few,TGTGCCAGCAGTCCCGGGACCAACACCGGGGAGCTGTTTTTT,CASSPGTNTGELFF
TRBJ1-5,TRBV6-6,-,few,TGTGCCAGCAGTTACTCGTCCAGTTACAATCAGCCCCAGCATTTT,CASSYSSSYNQPQHF
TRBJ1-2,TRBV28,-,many,TGTGCCAGCAGTTTACTGGCAGGAGCTGGGTACACCTTC,CASSLLAGAGYTF
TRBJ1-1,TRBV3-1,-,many,TGTGCCAGCAGCGGACACAGGAATTTGAACACTGAAGCTTTCTTT,CASSGHRNLNTEAFF
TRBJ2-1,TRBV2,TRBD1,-,TGTGCCAGCAGCGCTCGGGGACAGGGGGGCAATGAGCAGTTCTTC,CASSARGQGGNEQFF
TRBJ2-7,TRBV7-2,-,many,TGTGCCAGCAGCTTGTCGGAGGCACTAGGCATCTACGAGCAGTACTTC,CASSLSEALGIYEQYF
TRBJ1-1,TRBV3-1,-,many,TGTGCCAGCAGCCTACGCACAGGGAGGTGGAACACTGAAGCTTTCTTT,CASSLRTGRWNTEAFF
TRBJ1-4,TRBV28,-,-,TGTGCCAGCAGTTTATCCAGGGTTAATGAAAAACTGTTTTTT,CASSLSRVNEKLFF
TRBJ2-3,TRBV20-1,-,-,TGCAGTGCCTTGGGGGCTAGCGGTAGCACAGATACGCAGTATTTT,CSALGASGSTDTQYF
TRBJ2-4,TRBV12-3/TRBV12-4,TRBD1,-,TGTGCCAGCAGTCCCGGGTCCATACAGGGGGCAGCCAAAAACATTCAGTACTTC,CASSPGSIQGAAKNIQYF
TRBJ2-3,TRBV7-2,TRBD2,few,TGTGCCAGCAGGTACCGGACTAGTCTGGGCCGGGATACGCAGTATTTT,CASRYRTSLGRDTQYF
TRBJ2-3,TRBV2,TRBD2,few,TGTGCCAGCACCTATCTAGCGGGAGTAGCAGATACGCAGTATTTT,CASTYLAGVADTQYF
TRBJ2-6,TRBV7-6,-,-,TGTGCCAGCAGTTTGGCCGGGGCCAACGTCCTGACTTTC,CASSLAGANVLTF
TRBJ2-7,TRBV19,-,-,TGTGCCAGTAGTCCGGCCCCAGAATACGAGCAGTACTTC,CASSPAPEYEQYF
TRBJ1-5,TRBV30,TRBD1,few,TGTGCCTGGAGTGGACCGGGACAGTACAATCAGCCCCAGCATTTT,CAWSGPGQYNQPQHF
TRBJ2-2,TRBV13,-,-,TGTGCCAGCAGCGAAGACTGGGCAGGCACCGGGGAGCTGTTTTTT,CASSEDWAGTGELFF
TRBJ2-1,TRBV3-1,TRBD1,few,TGTGCCAGCAGCCGACACGGACAGGGACTCGGTTCTTACAATGAGCAGTTCTTC,CASSRHGQGLGSYNEQFF
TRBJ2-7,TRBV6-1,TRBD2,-,TGTGCCAGCAAGGGTAGCGGGATATCCTACGAGCAGTACTTC,CASKGSGISYEQYF
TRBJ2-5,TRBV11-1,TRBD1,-,TGTGCCAGCAGCTTAGGAGGGAACACAGGGGGCTGGGAGACCCAGTACTTC,CASSLGGNTGGWETQYF
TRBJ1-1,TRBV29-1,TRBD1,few,TGCAGCGCACAGGGGGGGGGAGAAGCTTTCTTT,CSAQGGGEAFF
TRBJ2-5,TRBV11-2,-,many,TGTGCCAGCAGCTCTCCGGGGCGTGGGGGGGAGACCCAGTACTTC,CASSSPGRGGETQYF
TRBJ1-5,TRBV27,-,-,TGTGCCAGCAGGAAAGGTCCTAGCAATCAGCCCCAGCATTTT,CASRKGPSNQPQHF
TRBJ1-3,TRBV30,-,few,TGTGCCTGGAGCCAGACGACCTACTCTGGAAACACCATATATTTT,CAWSQTTYSGNTIYF
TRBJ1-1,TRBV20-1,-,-,TGCAGTGCGAACGTCCCCACTGAAGCTTTCTTT,CSANVPTEAFF
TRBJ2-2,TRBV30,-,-,TGTGCCTGGAAGCAGAGGATCACCGAGGAGCTGTTTTTT,CAWKQRITEELFF
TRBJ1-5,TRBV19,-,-,TGTGCCAGTAGTATAGATTGGCAGGGACGGTCTTTCAATCAGCCCCAGCATTTT,CASSIDWQGRSFNQPQHF
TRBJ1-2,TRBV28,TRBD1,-,TGTGCCAGCAGTTCCGGGACAGCGACCTATGGCTACACCTTC,CASSSGTATYGYTF
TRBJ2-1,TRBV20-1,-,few,TGCAGTGCGAGCCGGGACTCCCACTACAATGAGCAGTTCTTC,CSASRDSHYNEQFF
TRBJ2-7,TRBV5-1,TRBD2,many,TGCGCCAGCAGCCACGGGACTACGCCATACGAGCAGTACTTC,CASSHGTTPYEQYF
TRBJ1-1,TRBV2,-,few,TGTGCCAGCAGCGAAGAGCCAGGGGCAGGCACTGAAGCTTTCTTT,CASSEEPGAGTEAFF
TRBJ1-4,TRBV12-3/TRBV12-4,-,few,TGTGCCAGCAGCCGTCCCGGTACACCCAATGAAAAACTGTTTTTT,CASSRPGTPNEKLFF
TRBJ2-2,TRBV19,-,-,TGTGCCAGTAGTATAGTTGCGACCCGGGAGCTGTTTTTT,CASSIVATRELFF
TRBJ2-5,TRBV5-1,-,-,TGCGCCAGCAGCTACAATCGGGTACAAGAGACCCAGTACTTC,CASSYNRVQETQYF
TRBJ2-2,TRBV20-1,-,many,TGCAGTGCTAGCCCTAGCGCGCCCTACACCGGGGAGCTGTTTTTT,CSASPSAPYTGELFF
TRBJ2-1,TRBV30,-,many,TGTGCCTCCGCGTACCAGTGGAATGAGCAGTTCTTC,CASAYQWNEQFF
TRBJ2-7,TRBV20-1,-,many,TGCAGTGCTAGAGATTACAGGGCGGGATCCTCCTACGAGCAGTACTTC,CSARDYRAGSSYEQYF